This T cell receptor beta chain originates from a study of CD8 T cells in acute hepatitis C reinfection. Generated by immunoSEQ multiplex PCR, the TCRdb table keeps only in-frame clones and is missing some. The sample yields 30,000 to 40,000 clones, 80% to 90% seen once. Regarding time point: naive CD8 control sorted from an acute-time-point sample. V lost 7 bases and J lost 7; bases outside the gene matches: 7. Germline V gene data show CDR1 as SNHLY and CDR2 as FYNNEI. This CDR3 is 13 amino acids long. This TCR was sampled from a woman between 18 and 30 years old who spontaneously cleared hepatitis C infection. The V gene is TRBV2, the J gene TRBJ2-7, with 10 bases fitting TRBD2. The material sequenced was naive CD8+ T cells from PBMCs. The CDR3 DNA sequence: TGTGCCAGCACGCTAGCGGGAGTACGGGAGCAGTACTTC. This translates into CASTLAGVREQYF.